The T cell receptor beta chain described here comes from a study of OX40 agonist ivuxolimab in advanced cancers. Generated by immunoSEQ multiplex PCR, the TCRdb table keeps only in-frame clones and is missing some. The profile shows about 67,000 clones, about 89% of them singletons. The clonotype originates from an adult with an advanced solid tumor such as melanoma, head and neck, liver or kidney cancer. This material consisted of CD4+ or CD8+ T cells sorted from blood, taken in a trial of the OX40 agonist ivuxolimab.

CDR3 bases: TGTGCCAGCAGCGTAGAACGCTGGCGGGAGGGGGATACGCAGTATTTT. Translating it yields CASSVERWREGDTQYF. The chain employs TRBV9 and TRBJ2-3, with 9 bases identical to TRBD2. The CDR3 spans 16 residues. Germline lookup yields CDR1 SGDLS and CDR2 YYNGEE. The V and J ends lost 0 bases and 6 bases, in that order; junction bases with no gene match: 8.